The clone carrying this T cell receptor (beta chain) was picked up many times. Antigen specificity is unknown. The sample is drawn from a study of T-cell reconstitution after alpha-beta-depleted transplantation in children. This sample's TCRbeta library carried unique molecular identifier barcodes. Each CDR3 protein gets one entry after TCRdb re-called the PCR reads with MiXCR. The table has about 170,000 distinct CDR3 sequences, over 8.5% seen once; the top ten hold about 12%. Findings and limits, study-wide: Newly produced T cells mostly accounted for T-cell counts and diversity one year post-transplant. Certain patients had high TCRbeta diversity at day 60, and it came from recipient T cells and thymic progenitors that survived. Several hundred graft clones that had expanded were reportedly the source of alpha-beta T cells about two months after transplant.

Germline V lookup: CDR1 DFQATT, CDR2 SNEGSKA (reference sequence). Unmatched junction bases numbered 12, after V lost 0 bases and J lost 6 bases. The CDR3 is 17 amino acids. This clonotype was obtained from a boy aged 2 to 9 with acute myeloid leukemia, due to receive a stem cell transplant. The chain combines TRBV20-1 with TRBJ1-5; 9 nucleotides align to TRBD1. The sequenced sample was PBMCs, obtained before TCRalphabeta/CD19-depleted stem cell transplant. For the CDR3, the DNA is TGCAGTGCTAGAGATCTCACAGGGGGCTCGTTCGGTCAGCCCCAGCATTTT. Its translation: CSARDLTGGSFGQPQHF.